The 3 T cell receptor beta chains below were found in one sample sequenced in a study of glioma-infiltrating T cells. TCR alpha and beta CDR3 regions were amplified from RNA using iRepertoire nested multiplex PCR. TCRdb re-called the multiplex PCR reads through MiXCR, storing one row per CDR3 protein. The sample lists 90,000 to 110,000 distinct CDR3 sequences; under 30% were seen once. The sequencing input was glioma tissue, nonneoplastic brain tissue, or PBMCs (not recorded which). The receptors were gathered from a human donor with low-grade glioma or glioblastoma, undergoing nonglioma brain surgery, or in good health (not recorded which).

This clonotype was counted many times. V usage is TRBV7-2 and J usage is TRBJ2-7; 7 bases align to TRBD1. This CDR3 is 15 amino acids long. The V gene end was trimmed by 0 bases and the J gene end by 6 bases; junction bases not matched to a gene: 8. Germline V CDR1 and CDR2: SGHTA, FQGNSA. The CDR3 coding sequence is TGTGCCAGCAGCTTAGCCTTACAGGGGCGAGGCGAGCAGTACTTC. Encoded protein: CASSLALQGRGEQYF.

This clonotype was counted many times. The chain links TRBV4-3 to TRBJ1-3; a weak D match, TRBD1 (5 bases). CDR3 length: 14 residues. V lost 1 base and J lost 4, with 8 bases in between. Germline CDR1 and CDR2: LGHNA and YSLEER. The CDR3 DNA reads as TGCGCCAGCAGCCAAGTTACAGGCGGAAACACCATATATTTT. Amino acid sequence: CASSQVTGGNTIYF.

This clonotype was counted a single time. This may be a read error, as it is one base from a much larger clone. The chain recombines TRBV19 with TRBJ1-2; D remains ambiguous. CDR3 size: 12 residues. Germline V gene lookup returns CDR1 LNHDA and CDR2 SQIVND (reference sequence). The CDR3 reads CASSSQNYGCTF. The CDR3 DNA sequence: TGTGCCAGTAGTTCACAGAACTATGGCTGCACCTTC.